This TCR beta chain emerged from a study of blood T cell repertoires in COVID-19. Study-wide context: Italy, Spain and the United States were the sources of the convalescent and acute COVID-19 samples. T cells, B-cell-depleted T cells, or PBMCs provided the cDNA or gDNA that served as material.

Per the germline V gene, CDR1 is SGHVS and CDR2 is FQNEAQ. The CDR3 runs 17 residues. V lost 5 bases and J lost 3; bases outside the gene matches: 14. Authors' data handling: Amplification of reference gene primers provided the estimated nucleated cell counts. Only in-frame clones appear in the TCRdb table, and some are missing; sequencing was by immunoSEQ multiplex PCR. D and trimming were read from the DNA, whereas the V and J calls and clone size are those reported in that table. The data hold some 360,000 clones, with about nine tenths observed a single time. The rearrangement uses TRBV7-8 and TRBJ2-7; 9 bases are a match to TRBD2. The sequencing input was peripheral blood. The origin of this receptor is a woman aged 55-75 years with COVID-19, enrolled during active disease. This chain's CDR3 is CASSIVRSGGKGYEQYF. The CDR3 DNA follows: TGTGCCAGCAGCATAGTCCGTAGCGGGGGAAAAGGCTACGAGCAGTACTTC.